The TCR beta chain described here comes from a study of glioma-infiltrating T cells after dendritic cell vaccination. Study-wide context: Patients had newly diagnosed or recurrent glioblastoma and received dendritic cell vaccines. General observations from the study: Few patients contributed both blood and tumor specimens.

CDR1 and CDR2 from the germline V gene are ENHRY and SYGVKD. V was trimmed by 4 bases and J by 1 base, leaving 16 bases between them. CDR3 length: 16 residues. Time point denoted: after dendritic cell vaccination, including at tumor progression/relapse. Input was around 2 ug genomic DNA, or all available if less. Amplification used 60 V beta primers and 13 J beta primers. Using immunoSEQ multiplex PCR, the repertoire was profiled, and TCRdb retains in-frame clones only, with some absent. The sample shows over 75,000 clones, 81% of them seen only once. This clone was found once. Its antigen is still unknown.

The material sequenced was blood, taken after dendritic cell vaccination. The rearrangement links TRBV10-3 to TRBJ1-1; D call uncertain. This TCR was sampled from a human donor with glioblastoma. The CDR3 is CAISGRRVGGNTEAFF. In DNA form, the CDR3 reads TGTGCCATCAGTGGGAGGAGGGTGGGTGGGAACACTGAAGCTTTCTTT.